This TCR beta chain was documented in a study of CD8+ T cells in alopecia areata. The wider study: Oral tofacitinib (5 to 10 mg twice daily) was administered to treated patients. The tofacitinib course ran for 6 to 18 months and was followed by 6 months off drug. Whole-study results and caveats: Resident alphabeta T cells of normal skin are also sequenced in scalp samples. More clonal than normal scalp was lesional scalp, particularly alopecia totalis/universalis.

TCR sequencing used cDNA made by reverse transcription of extracted RNA. Generated by immunoSEQ multiplex PCR, the TCRdb table keeps only in-frame clones and is missing some. This sample has approximately 180,000 clones; 50% to 65% occur once, and the top ten carry approximately 10%. Treatment here: oral pan-JAK inhibitor, 5-10 mg twice daily. Germline CDR1 and CDR2: SNHLY and FYNNEI. The V end lost 5 bases, the J end lost 3 bases, and 10 bases lay between the germline ends. This CDR3 has 14 amino acids. With respect to this clone: No antigen is known for it.

The sequence was collected from a human donor with alopecia areata. This rearrangement joins TRBV2 to TRBJ2-2, with D unresolved. Sequenced here: CD8+ T cells sorted from blood, sampled at week 24, from a patient treated with tofacitinib. CDR3 amino acids: CASSPGSYTGELFF. CDR3 in DNA: TGTGCCAGCAGTCCCGGATCTTACACCGGGGAGCTGTTTTTT.